Described below is a single T cell receptor (beta chain) sequence and its context. There is no known antigen for this receptor. Base qualities are not provided; no much larger clone lies one nucleotide away. The source of the sample is a study of primary melanoma T cells and metastatic recurrence (dated by TCRdb to about 2020). Turning to the overall study: A total of about 200 primary melanomas made up the cohort, all of stage T2 to T4 and more than 1 mm thick. The study tested whether T-cell fraction and T-cell repertoire clonality in primary melanoma tumors predicted patient outcome. The sequencing-derived T-cell fraction was compared with histopathological grading of tumor-infiltrating lymphocytes. The T-cell fraction measured by TCR beta sequencing was compared against progression-free survival as the clinical outcome. Study-level results and caveats: Regardless of nodal disease, mitotic rate or ulceration status, a T-cell fraction above 20% appeared to be protective. Adding T-cell fraction to tumor thickness reportedly improved progression-free survival prediction more than adding any other histopathological variable. An effective T-cell-mediated antitumor response in primary melanoma was presented by the authors only as a suggestion rather than as a demonstrated mechanism. Progression-free survival was reportedly predicted by the tumor T-cell fraction independently of thickness, ulceration, mitotic rate and age.

Preparation of the library involved the immunoSEQ multiplex PCR assay. High-throughput sequencing of the T-cell receptor beta chain was performed on primary melanoma tumor tissue. The authors' analysis ran thus. Repertoire analyses included TCRB CDR3 sharing between samples and the distribution of insertions and deletions. The predictive value of the T-cell fraction was ranked against histopathological variables by a gradient-boosted model. The immuneACCESS repertoire file appears here via TCRdb, limited to in-frame rearrangements. These files lack a portion of the clones; in checked studies, under half of the deficit traces to unresolved V genes, and the cause of the others is not known. V, J and clone size are those of that table, while D and trimming were read from the DNA. This sample has 1,500 or so clones in its table, and 70% to 85% of those were observed once. The biggest ten clones account for roughly a quarter of the sample.

Patients had primary melanoma that had been surgically resected and was considered potentially curable but at risk of metastatic recurrence. Counted from cysteine to phenylalanine, this CDR3 has 16 amino acids. Solely the CDR3 DNA is kept, with 48 bases framed from the first base. From the germline V gene, CDR1 is KGHSH and CDR2 is LQKENI. Trimming takes 0 bases off V and 3 bases off J; junction bases not matched to a gene: 5. Recombination connected TRBV18 to TRBJ1-1; TRBD1 fits 9 bases in the junction. The sequence was obtained from a human donor with melanoma. The specimen was melanoma tumor tissue. The DNA reads TGTGCCAGCTCACCACCTAGCGGACAGGGGTACACTGAAGCTTTCTTT. Its protein is CASSPPSGQGYTEAFF.